The 25 T cell receptor beta chains listed next were all sequenced from one sample in a study of blood T cell repertoires in COVID-19. Assay used: immunoSEQ multiplex PCR; TCRdb lists only in-frame clones, some missing. Of approximately 16,000 clones in the sample, around 89% were seen once. Material: peripheral blood. The receptors here all came from a human donor in a cohort sampled during active COVID-19.

This chain connects TRBV4-3 to TRBJ1-2, with 9 bases lining up with TRBD1. The CDR3 is made up of 16 amino acids. Germline CDR1 reads LGHNA; CDR2 reads YSLEER. Losses at the gene ends were 2 bases for V and 7 bases for J; bases not matched to a gene: 11. The CDR3 protein is CASSQSGTGSSGGYTF. The CDR3 nucleotides read TGCGCCAGCAGCCAATCCGGGACAGGGTCCTCCGGTGGCTACACCTTC.

The V gene is TRBV27, the J gene TRBJ1-4; D is possibly TRBD1 (6 bases). The CDR3 extends over 14 amino acids. Germline V gives CDR1 MNHEY, CDR2 SMNVEV (reference sequence). The V gene lost 4 bases and the J gene lost 7 bases, with 13 bases spanning the gap. CDR3 DNA: TGTGCCAGCAGTTCAACAGGGCCTTTTGAAAAACTGTTTTTT. It is translated as CASSSTGPFEKLFF.

This clone was found once. The chain combines TRBV6-4 with TRBJ1-1; D is possibly TRBD1 (5 bases). Germline V CDR1 and CDR2: MRHNA, SNTAGT. This CDR3 has 14 amino acids. Trimming took 0 bases from V and 7 from J, leaving 12 bases between them. In DNA, the CDR3 is TGTGCCAGCAGTGACTCTATGGGGGGACGTGAAGCTTTCTTT. Translation: CASSDSMGGREAFF.

The chain combines TRBV28 with TRBJ2-2; no firm D call. The CDR3 has 14 amino acids. Trimming removed 3 bases at V and 1 base at J, with 6 bases between. Per the germline V gene, CDR1 is MDHEN and CDR2 is SYDVKM. CDR3 region: CASSLFRNTGELFF. For the CDR3, the DNA is TGTGCCAGCAGTTTGTTCAGGAACACCGGGGAGCTGTTTTTT. The full variable domain, in which reference TRBV28 and TRBJ2-2 provide the parts outside the CDR3, is DVKVTQSSRYLVKRTGEKVFLECVQDMDHENMFWYRQDPGLGLRLIYFSYDVKMKEKGDIPEGYSVSREKKERFSLILESASTNQTSMYLCASSLFRNTGELFFGEGSRLTVL.

The rearrangement links TRBV5-4 to TRBJ2-5; 11 nucleotides align to TRBD2. From germline, CDR1 is SGHNT and CDR2 YYREEE (reference sequence). J was trimmed by 11 bases and V by 0 bases; bases with no gene match: 6. There are 14 residues in the CDR3. The CDR3 spells CASSLAGTSGVQYF. As DNA, the CDR3 is TGTGCCAGCAGCTTGGCCGGGACTAGCGGTGTTCAGTACTTC.

V is TRBV18 and J is TRBJ1-4, with D possibly TRBD1 on 5 matching bases. Germline CDR1 and CDR2: KGHSH and LQKENI. Trimming removed 1 base at V and 6 bases at J, with 12 bases between. The CDR3 is 15 amino acids. The CDR3 region has the DNA TGTGCCAGCTCACCACTGGGAAGGGGTGATGAAAAACTGTTTTTT. This gives the protein CASSPLGRGDEKLFF. The full variable domain, in which reference TRBV18 and TRBJ1-4 provide the parts outside the CDR3, is NAGVMQNPRHLVRRRGQEARLRCSPMKGHSHVYWYRQLPEEGLKFMVYLQKENIIDESGMPKERFSAEFPKEGPSILRIQQVVRGDSAAYFCASSPLGRGDEKLFFGSGTQLSVL.

The rearrangement joins TRBV24-1 to TRBJ2-5; 7 bases line up with TRBD1. The CDR3 contains 14 residues. Trimming cost V 7 bases and J 4 bases; bases outside gene matches: 8. Looked up from germline, CDR1 is KGHDR and CDR2 is SFDVKD. CDR3 region: CATSLSGGGETQYF. The DNA for the CDR3 is TGTGCCACCAGCCTATCAGGGGGTGGAGAGACCCAGTACTTC.

The chain couples TRBV10-2 to TRBJ1-2; D ambiguous. Trimming shortened V by 8 bases and J by 0 bases, and 16 bases separated the two germline ends. Looked up from germline, CDR1 is WSHSY and CDR2 is SAAADI. This CDR3 has 15 residues. Written as DNA, the CDR3 is TGCGCCAGCGCGAGGGAGAGGAGAGCTAACTATGGCTACACCTTC. The encoded protein is CASARERRANYGYTF.

In its sample, this clone was seen a few times. The chain carries TRBV9 and TRBJ1-6, with a possible D match to TRBD1 (6 bases). Germline CDR1 and CDR2: SGDLS and YYNGEE. V was trimmed by 3 bases and J by 6 bases, leaving 13 bases between them. This CDR3 contains 15 residues. The CDR3 sequence: CASSGSRGFNSPLHF. The CDR3 DNA is TGTGCCAGCAGCGGGAGCAGGGGATTTAATTCACCCCTCCACTTT.

The chain uses TRBV6-5 and TRBJ1-5, with TRBD1 as a possible D gene (5 bases). Per germline, CDR1 MNHEY and CDR2 SVGAGI. The CDR3 covers 16 residues. Trimming pared 4 bases from V and 3 bases from J, leaving 16 bases between. The CDR3 reads CASSSLGGIDNQPQHF. The CDR3 nucleotides are TGTGCCAGCAGTTCCCTCGGGGGAATAGACAATCAGCCCCAGCATTTT.

This chain joins TRBV9 and TRBJ1-3; D may be TRBD1 (6 bases). The V gene lost 4 bases and the J gene lost 2 bases, with 16 bases spanning the gap. Germline V lookup: CDR1 SGDLS, CDR2 YYNGEE. CDR3 length equals 16 residues. CDR3 in amino acids: CASSYWGRRTGNTIYF. CDR3 nucleotide sequence: TGTGCCAGCAGCTATTGGGGGCGGAGGACTGGAAACACCATATATTTT.

The chain combines TRBV18 with TRBJ1-3; D not resolved. This CDR3 contains 16 residues. The V end lost 4 bases, the J end lost 0 bases, and 13 bases lay between the germline ends. The germline CDR1 and CDR2 sequences are KGHSH and LQKENI. In nucleotides, the CDR3 is TGTGCCAGCTCACAGGTCAGCGGGTCCTCTGGAAACACCATATATTTT. Amino acid sequence: CASSQVSGSSGNTIYF.

This chain links TRBV6-2 or TRBV6-3 with TRBJ1-1; weak D call: TRBD1 (6 bases). The germline CDR1 and CDR2 sequences are MNHEY and SVGEGT. This CDR3 has 12 residues. V lost 4 bases and J 11 bases, leaving 14 bases between the germline ends. The CDR3 nucleotides read TGTGCCAGCAGTTCGAATACAGGGTTGGCTTTCTTT. This sequence encodes CASSSNTGLAFF.

The chain has TRBV6-6 and TRBJ2-1, with TRBD1 identical over 7 bases. Germline V lookup: CDR1 MNHNY, CDR2 SVGAGI (reference sequence). The CDR3 is 15 amino acids. V shed 1 base and J 5 bases; nucleotides not matched to a gene: 5. This CDR3 reads CASSYYTGTDNEQFF. For the CDR3, the DNA is TGTGCCAGCAGTTACTACACTGGGACAGACAATGAGCAGTTCTTC.

The rearrangement uses TRBV4-1 and TRBJ2-7, with 7 bases fitting TRBD1. V lost 0 bases, J lost 6 bases, and 8 bases stayed unmatched. CDR1 is MGHRA, CDR2 YSYEKL, per germline. The CDR3 has 15 residues. In DNA, the CDR3 is TGCGCCAGCAGCCAAGATCAGGGGGTAACCCGCGAGCAGTACTTC. It specifies CASSQDQGVTREQYF.

The chain joins TRBV7-2 to TRBJ1-1; D is perhaps TRBD1 (6 bases). The CDR3 spans 14 residues. V gave up 4 bases and J gave up 5 bases, with 14 bases separating them. The germline V gene has CDR1 SGHTA and CDR2 FQGNSA. CDR3 in amino acids: CASSSWGPNTEAFF. DNA for the CDR3: TGTGCCAGCAGCTCATGGGGGCCCAATACTGAAGCTTTCTTT.

The genes are TRBV4-1 and TRBJ2-3; TRBD1 agrees at 7 bases. Germline CDR1 and CDR2: MGHRA and YSYEKL. Losses at the gene ends were 0 bases for V and 7 bases for J; bases not matched to a gene: 10. The CDR3 is made up of 16 amino acids. CDR3 coding DNA: TGCGCCAGCAGCCAAGATTTAGGGCAGGGGGATTATACGCAGTATTTT. As protein: CASSQDLGQGDYTQYF.

The V and J genes are TRBV7-9 and TRBJ1-6, with D unresolved. Trimming removed 5 bases at V and 5 bases at J, with 4 bases between. In germline, CDR1 is SEHNR, CDR2 FQNEAQ (reference sequence). The CDR3 has 12 residues. Written as DNA, the CDR3 is TGTGCCAGCAGCCCAAATAATTCACCCCTCCACTTT. Translating gives CASSPNNSPLHF. The full variable domain, rest sourced from reference TRBV7-9 and TRBJ1-6, is DTGVSQNPRHKITKRGQNVTFRCDPISEHNRLYWYRQTLGQGPEFLTYFQNEAQLEKSRLLSDRFSAERPKGSFSTLEIQRTEQGDSAMYLCASSPNNSPLHFGNGTRLTVT.

The CDR3 DNA is TGTGCCAGCAGTGAACAGGGGGCTATGACAGATACGCAGTATTTT. It encodes CASSEQGAMTDTQYF. V is TRBV2 and J is TRBJ2-3; 8 bases are shared with TRBD1. The length of the CDR3 is 15 residues. CDR1 and CDR2 from the germline V gene are SNHLY and FYNNEI. The V segment lost 2 bases and the J segment 3 bases; nucleotides outside the gene matches: 4.

The chain employs TRBV13 and TRBJ2-3; the match to TRBD2 covers 9 bases. The V gene's germline CDR1 is PRHDT and CDR2 FYEKMQ (reference sequence). V trimming: 2 bases; J trimming: 0 bases; junction bases outside the gene matches: 9. The CDR3 covers 18 residues. The CDR3 is CASSLLAGGPKSTDTQYF. CDR3 nucleotides: TGTGCCAGCAGCTTATTGGCGGGGGGGCCGAAAAGCACAGATACGCAGTATTTT.

The rearrangement joins TRBV7-2 to TRBJ2-3; D may be TRBD1 (5 bases). CDR1 is SGHTA, CDR2 FQGNSA, per germline. The V end was cut by 8 bases, the J end by 5 bases, with 14 bases between. This CDR3 has 13 amino acids. DNA of the CDR3: TGTGCCAGCTCAGCAGGGATATTAGATACGCAGTATTTT. It is translated as CASSAGILDTQYF. The full variable domain, in which reference TRBV7-2 and TRBJ2-3 provide the parts outside the CDR3, is GAGVSQSPSNKVTEKGKDVELRCDPISGHTALYWYRQSLGQGLEFLIYFQGNSAPDKSGLPSDRFSAERTGGSVSTLTIQRTQQEDSAVYLCASSAGILDTQYFGPGTRLTVL.

This rearrangement joins TRBV19 to TRBJ1-1; no clear D gene. Per germline, CDR1 LNHDA and CDR2 SQIVND (reference sequence). There are 13 residues in the CDR3. V was clipped by 3 bases and J by 5 bases, with 10 bases between them. The CDR3 region has the DNA TGTGCCAGTAGTATTTCGCGGGGAACTGAAGCTTTCTTT. Its protein product is CASSISRGTEAFF.

The CDR3 DNA follows: TGTGCCAGTAGTATAGGTGGCAACTCCTACGAGCAGTACTTC. It encodes CASSIGGNSYEQYF. The chain is built from TRBV19 and TRBJ2-7; D is unresolved. The length of the CDR3 is 14 residues. With 1 base removed from V and 0 bases from J, the gap between germline ends came to 7 bases. Germline V lookup: CDR1 LNHDA, CDR2 SQIVND (reference sequence).

The chain employs TRBV5-1 and TRBJ2-1, with TRBD2 matching 14 bases. This CDR3 has 15 amino acids. CDR1 SGHRS and CDR2 YFSETQ come from the germline V gene. With V trimmed by 4 bases and J by 5 bases, 2 bases remained unmatched. This chain's CDR3 is CASSRTSGGNNEQFF. The CDR3 region has the DNA TGCGCCAGCAGCAGGACTAGCGGGGGGAACAATGAGCAGTTCTTC. The variable domain in full, with the rest retrieved from reference TRBV5-1 and TRBJ2-1, is KAGVTQTPRYLIKTRGQQVTLSCSPISGHRSVSWYQQTPGQGLQFLFEYFSETQRNKGNFPGRFSGRQFSNSRSEMNVSTLELGDSALYLCASSRTSGGNNEQFFGPGTRLTVL.

The CDR3 loop is CASSEMTVAFF. The CDR3 nucleotides are TGTGCCAGCAGTGAAATGACAGTAGCTTTCTTT. V and J are TRBV2 and TRBJ1-1; possible D gene TRBD1, 5 bases. The CDR3 is 11 amino acids. V lost 2 bases and J lost 10, with 8 bases in between. Germline loops: CDR1 SNHLY, CDR2 FYNNEI. The variable domain in full, completed from reference TRBV2 and TRBJ1-1, reads EPEVTQTPSHQVTQMGQEVILRCVPISNHLYFYWYRQILGQKVEFLVSFYNNEISEKSEIFDDQFSVERPDGSNFTLKIRSTKLEDSAMYFCASSEMTVAFFGQGTRLTVV.